This TCR beta chain was captured by sequencing in a study of OX40 agonist ivuxolimab in advanced cancers. The overall study: Dosing consisted of intravenous ivuxolimab at 0.01 to 10 mg/kg every 2 weeks. Partial responses were achieved by three patients: one hepatocellular carcinoma, two cutaneous melanoma. Findings and limits, study-wide: At doses 0.1 to 3.0 mg/kg, CD4+ and CD8+ clones expanded.

For this clone: As yet, its antigen is unknown.

Sequencing used immunoSEQ multiplex PCR; TCRdb keeps in-frame clones, though not all of them. The sample records about 30,000 clones, 70% to 80% being singletons. The germline CDR1 and CDR2 sequences are LNHDA and SQIVND (reference sequence). CDR3 length equals 11 residues. V was cut by 5 bases and J by 9 bases, with 11 bases left in between. This chain links TRBV19 with TRBJ2-7; D not certain. Sequencing used CD4+ or CD8+ T cells sorted from blood, obtained in a trial of the OX40 agonist ivuxolimab. This clonotype was obtained from an adult with an advanced solid tumor such as melanoma, head and neck, liver or kidney cancer. CDR3 DNA: TGTGCCAGTAGTGATAGTCGGGCGCAGTACTTC. Its translation: CASSDSRAQYF.